This T cell receptor beta chain is drawn from a study of metastatic and nonmetastatic thyroid tumors. TCRdb reprocessed the PCR reads using MiXCR. The sample has around 45,000 clones, 3% to 3.5% seen once; the top ten hold approximately 9.8%. Prior to thyroid surgery, none of the patients had received any treatment. The CDR3 loop spans 13 amino acids. V was shortened by 4 bases and J by 1 base, with 6 bases between the two germline ends. The germline gives CDR1 SGHVS, CDR2 FNYEAQ. The sample comprised blood. This TCR was recovered from a female donor with papillary thyroid cancer or a benign thyroid nodule (not recorded which). Some clones in this sample may be carry-over from other donors' samples. This chain links TRBV7-6 with TRBJ2-3; D call uncertain. CDR3 residues: CASSSWGTDTQYF. The CDR3 DNA follows: TGTGCCAGCAGCTCCTGGGGCACAGATACGCAGTATTTT.